This TCR beta chain was documented in a study of cytomegalovirus exposure and HLA in healthy donors. Study-level results: A few V segments could not be told apart, such as TRBV6-2 and TRBV6-3, and were left out.

The V gene's germline CDR1 is SGHNT and CDR2 YENEEA. The CDR3 length is 11 residues. The germline V and J ends were trimmed by 8 bases and 5 bases, with 8 bases remaining between them. The PCR employed 60 Vbeta primers together with 13 Jbeta primers. Libraries were prepared by immunoSEQ multiplex PCR; TCRdb keeps only in-frame clonotypes and omits some of them. Among 100,000 to 150,000 clones, 8% to 11% were seen once, and the ten largest hold approximately 4.4%. A few counts support this clone. As yet, its antigen is unknown. This rearrangement joins TRBV11-3 to TRBJ2-3; no firm D call. This receptor was taken from a young woman in good health and CMV-seropositive. Material for sequencing was PBMCs. CDR3 DNA: TGTGCCAGCGCTCTCGGAGATACGCAGTATTTT. It codes for CASALGDTQYF.